This record looks at one T cell receptor (beta chain) sequence and its context. These data belong to a study of blood T cell repertoires in COVID-19. Study background: The United States, Italy and Spain provided the acute and convalescent COVID-19 samples. In each case, the material was cDNA or gDNA derived from T cells, B-cell-depleted T cells, or PBMCs.

Seattle-derived patients entered the study during active infection and were followed longitudinally. Per the authors' pipeline: Nucleated cell number was recorded as an estimate derived from reference gene primer amplification. Some clones are missing from TCRdb's copy, which holds only in-frame ones; the method was immunoSEQ multiplex PCR. For V, J and clone size, that table is used; D and trimming come from the DNA. This sample has hundreds of thousands of clones, with over 75% found just once. The sample comprised peripheral blood. The receptor comes from a middle-aged man with COVID-19, enrolled during active disease.

As DNA, the CDR3 is TGTGCCAGCACCAGGACAGGGGCCTTCTATGGCTACACCTTC. Its protein is CASTRTGAFYGYTF. The V call is TRBV9, the J call TRBJ1-2, with TRBD1 matching over 9 bases. Germline CDR1 reads SGDLS; CDR2 reads YYNGEE. The CDR3 is 14 amino acids. V lost 6 bases to trimming and J lost 4 bases; unmatched junction nucleotides: 7.